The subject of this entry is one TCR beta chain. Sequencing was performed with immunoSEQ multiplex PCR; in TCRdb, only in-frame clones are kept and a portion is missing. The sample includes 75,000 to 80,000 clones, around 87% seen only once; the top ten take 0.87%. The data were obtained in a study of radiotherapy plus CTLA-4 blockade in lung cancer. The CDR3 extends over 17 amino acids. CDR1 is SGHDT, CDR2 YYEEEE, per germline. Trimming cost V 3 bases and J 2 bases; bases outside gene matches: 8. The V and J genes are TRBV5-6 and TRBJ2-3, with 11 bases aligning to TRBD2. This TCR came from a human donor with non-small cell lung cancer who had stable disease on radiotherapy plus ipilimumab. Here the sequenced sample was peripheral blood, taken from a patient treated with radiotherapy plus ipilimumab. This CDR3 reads CASSSSLTSGTTDTQYF. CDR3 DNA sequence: TGTGCCAGCAGCTCCTCCTTGACTAGCGGGACCACAGATACGCAGTATTTT.